Following are 15 T cell receptor beta chains from one sample sequenced in a study of human T cells and chemical hapten exposure (dated by TCRdb to the early 2020s). Taken with the paper, the label for time point translates to: patch test 1, 2 weeks after DPC sensitization. The treatment or condition label for this specimen denotes: therapeutic diphenylcyclopropenone sensitization with weekly scalp DPC. The library was prepared using RACE. The listed sequencing device is NextSeq 500. TCRdb handled the public reads itself, with Q25 trimming in fastp and clone calling in MiXCR, and kept productive beta chains. Merged by CDR3 protein, the rows form single entries marked with the most common genes and DNA. For this sample there are about 80,000 distinct CDR3 sequences; about 9.4% appear just once. Under 1.5% of the sample lies in the top ten. This material consisted of whole blood, taken in connection with sensitization to the hapten diphenylcyclopropenone (DPC). These receptors all stem from a woman between 45 and 60 years old with alopecia areata. Some clones in this sample may be carry-over from other donors' samples.

This clonotype has only a few counts. This chain uses TRBV29-1 with TRBJ2-1; unclear D gene. The germline gives CDR1 SQVTM, CDR2 ANQGSEA. Trimming removed 7 bases from V and 3 bases from J, with 16 bases in between. The CDR3 runs 14 residues. The CDR3 nucleotides are TGCAGCGGGTGGGTTTCGCCAGGCTACAATGAGCAGTTCTTC. Amino acids: CSGWVSPGYNEQFF.

The genes are TRBV28 and TRBJ2-5, with a possible D match to TRBD1 (6 bases). The germline gives CDR1 MDHEN, CDR2 SYDVKM. The ends were cut back, 3 bases at V and 1 base at J, with 12 bases in the middle. The length of the CDR3 is 15 residues. CDR3 bases: TGTGCCAGCAGTTTCCCCGGACAGATCCAAGAGACCCAGTACTTC. This encodes CASSFPGQIQETQYF.

This clonotype was observed a handful of times. The CDR3 here is CASSRPDPGKEKLFF. CDR3 bases: TGTGCCAGCAGCCGCCCAGACCCAGGCAAGGAAAAACTGTTTTTT. The chain is built from TRBV7-9 and TRBJ1-4, with D unclear. The CDR3 is made up of 15 amino acids. Trimming took off 5 bases at V and 8 bases at J, with 18 bases between the two ends. Germline CDR1 is SEHNR and CDR2 is FQNEAQ (reference sequence).

This clonotype was seen repeatedly, ten times or more. The chain's CDR3 is CSAGRGLAGAYEQYF. The CDR3, as DNA: TGCAGTGCTGGCCGCGGACTAGCGGGGGCCTACGAGCAGTACTTC. The chain carries TRBV20-1 and TRBJ2-7, with TRBD2 matching over 13 bases. The V segment lost 5 bases and the J segment 2 bases; nucleotides outside the gene matches: 6. The CDR3 covers 15 residues. The germline CDR1 and CDR2 sequences are DFQATT and SNEGSKA (reference sequence).

With regard to this clonotype: A read error is likely, as this CDR3 ends without the conserved phenylalanine or tryptophan. V and J are TRBV11-2 and TRBJ2-1; tentative D call: TRBD2 (6 bases). Per the germline V gene, CDR1 is SGHAT and CDR2 is FQNNGV. The CDR3 runs 15 residues. Trimming left V 2 bases short and J 4 bases short, with 12 bases between. The CDR3: CASSLSSAPYNEQFL. For the CDR3, the DNA is TGTGCCAGCAGCTTATCTAGCGCCCCTTACAATGAGCAGTTCTTG.

In this sample, this clonotype turned up many times. The V call is TRBV18, the J call TRBJ1-6, with D unresolved. The V gene lost 2 bases and the J gene lost 3 bases, with 11 bases spanning the gap. Germline lookup yields CDR1 KGHSH and CDR2 LQKENI. There are 16 residues in the CDR3. The CDR3, as DNA: TGTGCCAGCTCACCAAGGTCTTCCGGCTATAATTCACCCCTCCACTTT. It specifies CASSPRSSGYNSPLHF.

V and J are TRBV20-1 and TRBJ2-3; possibly TRBD2 for D (5 bases). CDR3 length: 16 amino acids. Germline-derived CDR1 and CDR2 are DFQATT and SNEGSKA (reference sequence). V was cut by 3 bases and J by 4 bases, with 20 bases left in between. The CDR3 here is CSASPVPGVIADTQYF. Here the CDR3 DNA reads TGCAGTGCTAGCCCCGTACCCGGGGTTATAGCAGATACGCAGTATTTT.

The DNA for the CDR3 is TGCAGTGCTAGAGGGACAGGCAGCACAGATACGCAGTATTTT. Protein sequence: CSARGTGSTDTQYF. V gene TRBV20-1 combines with J gene TRBJ2-3; 7 nucleotides match TRBD1. V was pared by 1 base and J by 0 bases, with 1 base of the junction left unmatched. CDR1 is DFQATT and CDR2 is SNEGSKA in the germline V gene (reference sequence). This CDR3 is 14 amino acids long.

This clonotype has a handful of counts. This rearrangement joins TRBV9 to TRBJ2-2; D is tentatively TRBD1 or TRBD2 (5 bases each). Trimming removed 4 bases from V and 6 bases from J, with 19 bases in between. The CDR3 covers 16 residues. Germline V gives CDR1 SGDLS, CDR2 YYNGEE. CDR3 bases: TGTGCCAGCAGCTACACCGGGACCTCAGGGTCCGGGGAGCTGTTTTTT. Encoded protein: CASSYTGTSGSGELFF.

The V gene is TRBV19, the J gene TRBJ2-7, with unresolved D. Germline V CDR1 and CDR2: LNHDA, SQIVND (reference sequence). With 7 bases removed from V and 2 bases from J, the gap between germline ends came to 15 bases. The length of the CDR3 is 14 residues. The CDR3 spells CASIPAFPPYEQYF. CDR3 nucleotides: TGTGCCAGTATCCCGGCCTTTCCCCCCTACGAGCAGTACTTC.

The rearrangement uses TRBV19 and TRBJ2-1; D gene unclear. The CDR3 is 14 amino acids. Between the trimmed V and J ends, which lost 4 bases and 2 bases, there was a span of 9 bases. CDR1 LNHDA and CDR2 SQIVND come from the germline V gene (reference sequence). Here the CDR3 reads CASSTGETYNEQFF. The CDR3 region has the DNA TGTGCCAGTAGTACAGGAGAGACCTACAATGAGCAGTTCTTC.

The chain is built from TRBV18 and TRBJ1-2; TRBD1 might be the D (6 bases). Trimming took off 0 bases at V and 12 bases at J, with 17 bases between the two ends. Germline lookup yields CDR1 KGHSH and CDR2 LQKENI. The CDR3 length is 14 residues. This chain's CDR3 is CASSPPGAVRIHTF. CDR3 in DNA: TGTGCCAGCTCACCACCGGGGGCAGTTCGGATTCACACCTTC.

This clonotype has more than one count but fewer than ten. The chain carries TRBV29-1 and TRBJ1-1; 9 bases map to TRBD1. Germline CDR1 is SQVTM and CDR2 is ANQGSEA. Trimming at V came to 7 bases and at J to 4 bases, leaving 13 bases not matched to a gene. The CDR3 is 15 amino acids. This CDR3 is CSATHWTGVGTEAFF. The CDR3 nucleotides read TGCAGCGCAACCCACTGGACAGGGGTCGGCACTGAAGCTTTCTTT.

This clonotype came up a few times. The chain combines TRBV12-3 or TRBV12-4 with TRBJ2-2; TRBD2 matches 9 bases. Trimming at V came to 7 bases and at J to 7 bases, leaving 4 bases not matched to a gene. The CDR3 sequence is 13 residues long. The chain's CDR3 is CASTSGRFGELFF. The CDR3 DNA follows: TGTGCCAGCACGAGCGGGAGGTTCGGGGAGCTGTTTTTT.

This clonotype was recorded at least ten times. The rearrangement joins TRBV5-1 to TRBJ2-7, with D unclear. This CDR3 is 13 amino acids long. Germline lookup yields CDR1 SGHRS and CDR2 YFSETQ. V lost 0 bases and J 6 bases, leaving 10 bases between the germline ends. CDR3 region: CASSLVLGSEQYF. The CDR3 region has the DNA TGCGCCAGCAGCTTGGTACTGGGTTCCGAGCAGTACTTC.